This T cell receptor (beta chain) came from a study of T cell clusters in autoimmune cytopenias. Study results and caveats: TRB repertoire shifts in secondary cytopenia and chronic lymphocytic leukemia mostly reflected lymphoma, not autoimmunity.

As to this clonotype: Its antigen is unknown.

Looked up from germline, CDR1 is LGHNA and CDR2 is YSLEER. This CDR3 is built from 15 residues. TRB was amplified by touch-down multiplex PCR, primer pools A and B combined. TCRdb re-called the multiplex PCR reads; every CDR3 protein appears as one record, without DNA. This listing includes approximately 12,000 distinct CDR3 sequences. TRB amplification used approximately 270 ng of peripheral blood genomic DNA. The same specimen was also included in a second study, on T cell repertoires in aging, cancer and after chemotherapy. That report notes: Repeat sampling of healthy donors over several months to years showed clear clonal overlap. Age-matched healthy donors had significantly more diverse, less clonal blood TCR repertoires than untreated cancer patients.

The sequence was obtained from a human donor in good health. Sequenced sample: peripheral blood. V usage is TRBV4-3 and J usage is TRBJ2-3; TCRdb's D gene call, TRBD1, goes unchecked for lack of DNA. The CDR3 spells CASSQVGGGTDTQYF.